The 25 T cell receptor beta chains presented below share a single source sample, sequenced in a study of blood T cell repertoires in COVID-19 (dated by TCRdb to about 2020). Receptor libraries were prepared by the immunoSEQ multiplex PCR assay. The clones in this table, taken by TCRdb from immuneACCESS, are in-frame only. Not every clone is retained; where verified, under half of the shortfall comes from an unresolved V gene, and the cause of the rest is unknown. The sample table records 90,000 to 120,000 clones; about 93% of these occur just once. The ten largest clonotypes hold 1% to 1.5% of the sample. Input material: peripheral blood. Every receptor here comes from a woman aged 25 to 39 with acute or convalescent COVID-19.

The J gene is TRBJ2-5, the V gene TRBV10-1; 7 positions agree with TRBD1. Germline values: CDR1 WNHNN, CDR2 SYGVQD (reference sequence). The CDR3 totals 14 residues. The V and J ends lost 2 bases and 5 bases, in that order; junction bases with no gene match: 5. DNA of the CDR3: TGCGCCAGCAGTGAGACGACAGGGTTGGAGACCCAGTACTTC. This sequence encodes CASSETTGLETQYF.

This chain uses TRBV6-5 with TRBJ1-5; TRBD1 might be the D (5 bases). Trimming took off 4 bases at V and 5 bases at J, with 15 bases between the two ends. The CDR3 has 15 amino acids. In germline, CDR1 is MNHEY, CDR2 SVGAGI. The CDR3: CASSSLGGSDQPQHF. The CDR3 coding sequence is TGTGCCAGCAGTTCACTGGGGGGGAGTGATCAGCCCCAGCATTTT.

The V call is TRBV5-8, the J call TRBJ2-3, with 7 nucleotides matching TRBD2. Germline trimming cut 5 bases from V and 0 bases from J; bases unmatched to any gene: 6. Germline V gene sequence: CDR1 SGHTS, CDR2 YDEGEE. The CDR3 contains 15 residues. DNA for the CDR3: TGTGCCAGCAGGCAAGCGGGGTGGAGCACAGATACGCAGTATTTT. Translated: CASRQAGWSTDTQYF.

V is TRBV12-3 or TRBV12-4 and J is TRBJ2-7; a weak D match, TRBD1 (6 bases). This CDR3 has 13 residues. V lost 4 bases and J 5 bases, leaving 12 bases between the germline ends. CDR3 sequence: CASSSTGFHEQYF. For the CDR3, the DNA is TGTGCCAGCAGTTCAACAGGGTTCCACGAGCAGTACTTC.

The chain couples TRBV6-5 to TRBJ2-5; TRBD1 agrees at 8 bases. Unmatched junction bases numbered 9, after V lost 5 bases and J lost 4 bases. CDR3 length: 15 amino acids. CDR1 MNHEY and CDR2 SVGAGI come from the germline V gene. The CDR3 DNA follows: TGTGCCAGCAGTAGAGACAGGGGAAGATCAGAGACCCAGTACTTC. This codes for CASSRDRGRSETQYF.

This clone appeared once. J is TRBJ2-7 and V is TRBV7-6, with 12 bases aligning to TRBD1. This CDR3 spans 16 amino acids. CDR1 and CDR2 (germline): SGHVS, FNYEAQ. Losses at the gene ends were 0 bases for V and 7 bases for J; bases not matched to a gene: 7. DNA for the CDR3: TGTGCCAGCAGCTTAGCCGGGGGACAGGGGGCTGGGGAGCAGTACTTC. This sequence encodes CASSLAGGQGAGEQYF.

CDR3 amino acids: CASSLRGGFYEQYF. DNA for the CDR3: TGTGCCAGCAGTTTAAGGGGAGGCTTCTACGAGCAGTACTTC. The V and J genes are TRBV28 and TRBJ2-7, with a possible D match to TRBD2 (6 bases). The germline V gene has CDR1 MDHEN and CDR2 SYDVKM. V was trimmed by 2 bases and J by 3 bases, leaving 11 bases between them. The CDR3 has 14 amino acids.

The rearrangement uses TRBV7-9 and TRBJ1-4, with a weak D call TRBD1 (5 bases). The CDR3 has 11 amino acids. With 3 bases removed from V and 12 bases from J, the gap between germline ends came to 8 bases. Germline lookup yields CDR1 SEHNR and CDR2 FQNEAQ (reference sequence). Here the CDR3 DNA reads TGTGCCAGCAGCTTTGAAGGGGAACTGTTTTTT. Its translation: CASSFEGELFF.

The chain links TRBV2 to TRBJ2-1, with 10 bases aligning to TRBD2. Germline assignment: CDR1 SNHLY and CDR2 FYNNEI. V was pared by 7 bases and J by 3 bases, with 3 bases of the junction left unmatched. The CDR3 spans 14 residues. CDR3 bases: TGTGCCAGCACTAGCGGGAGCCTCTACAATGAGCAGTTCTTC. Translation gives CASTSGSLYNEQFF.

The chain links TRBV6-6 to TRBJ2-1; 11 positions match TRBD2. Germline V lookup: CDR1 MNHNY, CDR2 SVGAGI (reference sequence). Trimming cost V 6 bases and J 4 bases; bases outside gene matches: 11. The CDR3 consists of 17 residues. CDR3 residues: CASRRVPGLAEYNEQFF. CDR3 nucleotides: TGTGCCAGCAGGCGAGTACCGGGACTAGCGGAATACAATGAGCAGTTCTTC.

The V call is TRBV28, the J call TRBJ1-2; 8 bases fit TRBD1. The CDR3 has 18 residues. V lost 1 base to trimming and J lost 0 bases; unmatched junction nucleotides: 10. Per the germline V gene, CDR1 is MDHEN and CDR2 is SYDVKM. Written as DNA, the CDR3 is TGTGCCAGCAGTTTATTCGTCAGGGACAGGAGTCCTAACTATGGCTACACCTTC. Its protein is CASSLFVRDRSPNYGYTF.

The rearrangement links TRBV19 to TRBJ2-4; TRBD1 agrees at 7 bases. The trim removed 2 bases at V and 5 bases at J, leaving 6 bases unmatched. The CDR3 consists of 15 residues. Germline CDR1 reads LNHDA; CDR2 reads SQIVND (reference sequence). The CDR3 reads CASSIPLTGQNIQYF. The CDR3 DNA reads TGTGCCAGTAGTATACCTCTGACAGGGCAAAACATTCAGTACTTC. Full variable domain (outside the CDR3, taken from reference TRBV19 and TRBJ2-4): DGGITQSPKYLFRKEGQNVTLSCEQNLNHDAMYWYRQDPGQGLRLIYYSQIVNDFQKGDIAEGYSVSREKKESFPLTVTSAQKNPTAFYLCASSIPLTGQNIQYFGAGTRLSVL.

V and J are TRBV19 and TRBJ1-5, with D perhaps matching TRBD1 (6 bases). Trimming left V 3 bases short and J 2 bases short, with 11 bases between. This CDR3 is 15 amino acids long. Germline V CDR1 and CDR2: LNHDA, SQIVND (reference sequence). The CDR3 DNA follows: TGTGCCAGTAGTATCAACAGGGTGGGCAATCAGCCCCAGCATTTT. This encodes CASSINRVGNQPQHF.

The chain carries TRBV4-2 and TRBJ2-1, with a possible D match to TRBD2 (6 bases). The V gene's germline CDR1 is LGHNA and CDR2 YNFKEQ. The V end lost 4 bases, the J end lost 8 bases, and 21 bases lay between the germline ends. The CDR3 runs 16 residues. CDR3 protein: CASSRYSRAEGDEQFF. In DNA form, the CDR3 reads TGTGCCAGCAGCCGATATAGCAGGGCGGAGGGCGATGAGCAGTTCTTC.

The chain uses TRBV27 and TRBJ2-7; D is ambiguous. The germline gives CDR1 MNHEY, CDR2 SMNVEV (reference sequence). This CDR3 has 14 residues. V lost 0 bases and J 6 bases, leaving 12 bases between the germline ends. Here the CDR3 DNA reads TGTGCCAGCAGTTTATCGATGTCCGGGTTCGAGCAGTACTTC. Protein: CASSLSMSGFEQYF.

The rearrangement joins TRBV9 to TRBJ2-1; 8 bases line up with TRBD2. The germline V gene encodes CDR1 SGDLS and CDR2 YYNGEE. The CDR3 sequence is 12 residues long. V was clipped by 0 bases and J by 12 bases; unmatched bases: 2. CDR3 protein: CASSVDGTRQFF. The CDR3 bases are TGTGCCAGCAGCGTAGACGGGACTAGGCAGTTCTTC.

This chain uses TRBV7-9 with TRBJ1-1; 8 bases line up with TRBD1. The V gene's germline CDR1 is SEHNR and CDR2 FQNEAQ (reference sequence). This CDR3 comprises 14 residues. V trimming: 1 base; J trimming: 5 bases; junction bases outside the gene matches: 3. CDR3 sequence: CASSLENRGTEAFF. CDR3 nucleotides: TGTGCCAGCAGCTTAGAAAACAGGGGGACTGAAGCTTTCTTT.

The J gene is TRBJ2-5, the V gene TRBV18; maybe TRBD2 (5 bases). Germline CDR1 KGHSH, CDR2 LQKENI. Deletions cut 3 bases from V and 1 base from J, with 9 bases between. The CDR3 covers 14 residues. CDR3 sequence reads: CASSPGESQETQYF. The CDR3 region has the DNA TGTGCCAGCTCACCCGGGGAGTCCCAAGAGACCCAGTACTTC.

The V gene is TRBV27, the J gene TRBJ1-2, with D perhaps matching TRBD1 (5 bases). CDR3 length: 18 residues. Germline-derived CDR1 and CDR2 are MNHEY and SMNVEV (reference sequence). Deletions cut 6 bases from V and 2 bases from J, with 25 bases between. DNA for the CDR3: TGTGCCAGCAGACGAGCTGGGGCAGGGTACGTTTGGAACTATGGCTACACCTTC. Protein product: CASRRAGAGYVWNYGYTF.

This clone came up once. This chain connects TRBV11-2 to TRBJ1-4; 8 nucleotides match TRBD1. With 4 bases clipped from V and 8 bases from J, the junction kept 6 bases outside the gene matches. The V gene's germline CDR1 is SGHAT and CDR2 FQNNGV. The CDR3 runs 14 residues. CDR3 protein: CASSSGTGGEKLFF. Here the CDR3 DNA reads TGTGCCAGCAGCTCCGGGACAGGAGGCGAAAAACTGTTTTTT.

V and J are TRBV12-5 and TRBJ2-5; 9 nucleotides agree with TRBD1. The J segment lost 4 bases and the V segment lost 5 bases, leaving 8 bases of the junction unmatched. CDR3 length equals 15 residues. CDR1 is LGHNT, CDR2 FRNRAP, per germline. The CDR3 sequence is CASGHSTGGRETQYF. The CDR3 nucleotides are TGTGCTAGTGGTCACTCGACAGGGGGGCGAGAGACCCAGTACTTC.

CDR3: CASSEAGNYGYTF. Here the CDR3 DNA reads TGTGCCAGCAGTGAGGCAGGGAACTATGGCTACACCTTC. This chain links TRBV6-1 with TRBJ1-2; a weak D match, TRBD1 (5 bases). CDR1 is MNHNS, CDR2 SASEGT, per germline. The CDR3 is 13 amino acids. The ends were cut back, 3 bases at V and 2 bases at J, with 7 bases in the middle.

The rearrangement links TRBV28 to TRBJ1-5, with a possible D match to TRBD1 (6 bases). Germline V gene lookup returns CDR1 MDHEN and CDR2 SYDVKM. Trimming cost V 7 bases and J 1 base, with 14 bases left between them. CDR3 size: 15 residues. The CDR3 DNA follows: TGTGCCAGCACCATGACAGGTGCAAGCAATCAGCCCCAGCATTTT. It specifies CASTMTGASNQPQHF.

The chain is built from TRBV6-5 and TRBJ2-7; 8 bases are a match to TRBD1. This CDR3 spans 15 amino acids. Germline V gene sequence: CDR1 MNHEY, CDR2 SVGAGI. Germline trimming cut 6 bases from V and 6 bases from J; bases unmatched to any gene: 13. The CDR3 reads CASSPLTGVVREQYF. The CDR3 DNA is TGTGCCAGCAGCCCCCTGACAGGGGTTGTTCGCGAGCAGTACTTC.

This rearrangement joins TRBV7-9 to TRBJ2-5; 11 nucleotides line up with TRBD2. With V trimmed by 5 bases and J by 5 bases, 7 bases remained unmatched. CDR1 and CDR2 (germline): SEHNR, FQNEAQ (reference sequence). The CDR3 is made up of 15 amino acids. CDR3 residues: CASSPLAGGPETQYF. Written as DNA, the CDR3 is TGTGCCAGCAGCCCGTTAGCGGGGGGGCCGGAGACCCAGTACTTC.